This T cell receptor beta chain is drawn from a study of T cell changes during pregnancy in multiple sclerosis. Using immunoSEQ multiplex PCR, the repertoire was profiled, and TCRdb retains in-frame clones only, with some absent. The sample gives fewer than 20,000 clones, 70% to 90% of which show up once; 9% to 10% is in the top ten. The germline V gene encodes CDR1 LGHNA and CDR2 YSLEER. CDR3 length equals 15 residues. With 0 bases removed from V and 1 base from J, the gap between germline ends came to 10 bases. The chain has TRBV4-3 and TRBJ2-7; tentatively, D is TRBD2 (5 bases). The sequencing here drew on CD8+ T cells from peripheral blood mononuclear cells, taken after pregnancy. The receptor's source is a female donor with multiple sclerosis, enrolled in a pregnancy study. The CDR3 here is CASSQESGKSYEQYF. The DNA for the CDR3 is TGCGCCAGCAGCCAAGAATCGGGGAAATCCTACGAGCAGTACTTC.